This TCR beta chain was profiled in a study of cytomegalovirus exposure and HLA in healthy donors. The study ran its PCR with 60 Vbeta and 13 Jbeta primers. Measured with immunoSEQ multiplex PCR; TCRdb has only the in-frame clones, and not every one. The profile shows approximately 130,000 clones, 75% to 85% of them singletons. V lost 1 base to trimming and J lost 5 bases, with 11 bases between them. This CDR3 is 14 amino acids long. Per germline, CDR1 SEHNR and CDR2 FQNEAQ (reference sequence). The V gene is TRBV7-9, the J gene TRBJ1-2; the D is unclear. What was sequenced was PBMCs. The source of this sequence is a girl aged 2-10 years in good health and CMV-seronegative. CDR3 sequence: CASSLVRIWYGYTF. The CDR3 DNA reads as TGTGCCAGCAGCTTAGTCAGGATTTGGTATGGCTACACCTTC.